This entry features one T cell receptor beta chain sequence. These data are taken from a study of blood T cell repertoires in COVID-19. The CDR3 loop spans 13 amino acids. Trimming took 1 base from V and 7 from J, leaving 8 bases between them. Germline CDR1 is SGHVS and CDR2 is FQNEAQ. TCRdb's table, derived via immunoSEQ multiplex PCR, lists solely in-frame clones and lacks some. The sample holds roughly 160,000 clones, approximately 80% seen once. This chain connects TRBV7-8 to TRBJ1-5, with D perhaps TRBD1 (5 bases). The sample taken for sequencing was PBMCs or T cells enriched from blood (not recorded which). The TCR comes from an older woman who had recovered from COVID-19. Written as DNA, the CDR3 is TGTGCCAGCAGCTTAGACAGGCCCCAGCCCCAGCATTTT. This sequence encodes CASSLDRPQPQHF.